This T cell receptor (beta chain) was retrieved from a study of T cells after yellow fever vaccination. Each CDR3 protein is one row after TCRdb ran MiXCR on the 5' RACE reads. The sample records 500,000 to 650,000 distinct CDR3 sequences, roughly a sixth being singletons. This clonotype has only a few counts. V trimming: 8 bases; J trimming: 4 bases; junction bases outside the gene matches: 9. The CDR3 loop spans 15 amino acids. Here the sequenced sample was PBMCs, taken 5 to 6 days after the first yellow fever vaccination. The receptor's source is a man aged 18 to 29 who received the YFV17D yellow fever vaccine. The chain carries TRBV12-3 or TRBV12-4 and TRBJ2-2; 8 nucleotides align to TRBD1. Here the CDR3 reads CASAKQGVITGELFF. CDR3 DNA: TGTGCCAGCGCAAAACAGGGGGTTATCACCGGGGAGCTGTTTTTT.